These 3 T cell receptor beta chains share one sample of origin, sequenced in a study of Graves' ophthalmopathy and Graves' hyperthyroidism. Transcripts of RNA were the source for amplifying TCR beta CDR3 regions. HTBI primers were used in a first-round RT-PCR, which preceded a second-round multiplex PCR. MiXCR, run by TCRdb on the multiplex PCR reads, gives a single entry per CDR3 protein. This sample has 200,000 to 250,000 distinct CDR3 sequences, with under 30% found just once. Sequencing used peripheral blood. Receptor source: a man over 45 with Graves' ophthalmopathy.

This clonotype was seen at least ten times. The chain has TRBV27 and TRBJ1-2; D is uncertain. The CDR3 has 16 amino acids. CDR1 MNHEY and CDR2 SMNVEV come from the germline V gene (reference sequence). Trimming took 2 bases from V and 0 from J, leaving 13 bases between them. This CDR3 is CASSLNSQLANYGYTF. In nucleotides, the CDR3 is TGTGCCAGCAGTTTAAATTCCCAGCTAGCTAACTATGGCTACACCTTC.

This clonotype was counted ten times or more. The V call is TRBV29-1, the J call TRBJ2-7; no reliable D call. Germline CDR1 is SQVTM and CDR2 is ANQGSEA. V was clipped by 4 bases and J by 1 base, with 17 bases between them. This CDR3 spans 15 amino acids. The CDR3 DNA reads TGCAGCGTTGCCCAGGATGGTTTTCGGTCCTACGAGCAGTACTTC. Translating gives CSVAQDGFRSYEQYF.

This clonotype was found a few times. The genes are TRBV15 and TRBJ2-5; tentative D call: TRBD1 (6 bases). In germline, CDR1 is LNHNV, CDR2 YYDKDF (reference sequence). The CDR3 is 13 residues long. V was clipped by 5 bases and J by 2 bases, with 9 bases between them. The CDR3 DNA is TGTGCCACCAGCGGGGACAATCAAGAGACCCAGTACTTC. Translating it yields CATSGDNQETQYF.